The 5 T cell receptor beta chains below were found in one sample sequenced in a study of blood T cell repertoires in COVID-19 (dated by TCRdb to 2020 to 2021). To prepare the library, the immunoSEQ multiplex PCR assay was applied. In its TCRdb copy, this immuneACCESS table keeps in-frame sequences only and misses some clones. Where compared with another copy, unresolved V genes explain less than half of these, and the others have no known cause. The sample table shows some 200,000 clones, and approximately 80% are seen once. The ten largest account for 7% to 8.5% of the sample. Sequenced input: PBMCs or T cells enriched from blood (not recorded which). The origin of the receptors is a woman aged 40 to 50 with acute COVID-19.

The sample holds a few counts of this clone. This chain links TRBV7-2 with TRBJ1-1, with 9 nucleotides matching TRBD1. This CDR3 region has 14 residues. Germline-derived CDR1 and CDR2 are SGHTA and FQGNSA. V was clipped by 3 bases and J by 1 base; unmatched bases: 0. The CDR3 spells CASSLGQGNTEAFF. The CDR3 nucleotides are TGTGCCAGCAGCTTGGGACAGGGGAACACTGAAGCTTTCTTT.

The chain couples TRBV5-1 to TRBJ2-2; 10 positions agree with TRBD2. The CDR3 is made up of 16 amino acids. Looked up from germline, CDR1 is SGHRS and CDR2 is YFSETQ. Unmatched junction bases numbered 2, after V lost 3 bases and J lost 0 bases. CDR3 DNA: TGCGCCAGCAGCTCCGGACTAGCGGCGAACACCGGGGAGCTGTTTTTT. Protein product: CASSSGLAANTGELFF.

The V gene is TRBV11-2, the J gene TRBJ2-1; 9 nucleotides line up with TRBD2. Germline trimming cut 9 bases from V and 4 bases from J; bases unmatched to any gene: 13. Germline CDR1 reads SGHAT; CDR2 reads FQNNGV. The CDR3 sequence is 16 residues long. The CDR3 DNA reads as TGTGCCAGTCTCTCTCCGCGCGGGGGGGTGTACAATGAGCAGTTCTTC. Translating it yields CASLSPRGGVYNEQFF.

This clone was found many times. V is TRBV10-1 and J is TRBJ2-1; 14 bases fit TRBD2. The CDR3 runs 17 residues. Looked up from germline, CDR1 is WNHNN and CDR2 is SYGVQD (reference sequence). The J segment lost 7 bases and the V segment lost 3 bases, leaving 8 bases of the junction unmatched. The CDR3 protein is CASSESPGTSGRNEQFF. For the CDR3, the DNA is TGCGCCAGCAGTGAATCCCCCGGGACTAGCGGGAGAAATGAGCAGTTCTTC.

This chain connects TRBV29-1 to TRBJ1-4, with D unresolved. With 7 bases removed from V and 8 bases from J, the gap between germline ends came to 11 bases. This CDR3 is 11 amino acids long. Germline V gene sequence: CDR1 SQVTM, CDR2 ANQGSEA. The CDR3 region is CSASAEEKLFF. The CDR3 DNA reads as TGCAGCGCATCGGCGGAGGAAAAACTGTTTTTT.